Listed here are 7 T cell receptor beta chains from one sample, sequenced in a study of T cells in Graves' hyperthyroidism and ophthalmopathy (dated by TCRdb to about 2019). Library method: multiplex PCR. The sequencing machine was an Illumina HiSeq 2000. Amplification of TCR beta CDR3 regions was carried out from RNA transcripts. For the first round of RT-PCR on the TCR CDR3, the HTBI primer set was used together with the Qiagen OneStep RT-PCR kit. The public sequencing data were trimmed at Q25 with fastp and processed into clonotypes with MiXCR by TCRdb, which kept only in-frame beta chains. Entries that share a CDR3 protein sequence are merged under the most common genes and DNA. Here the sample has 450,000 to 600,000 distinct CDR3 sequences; just under 20% occur a single time. Roughly 44% of the sample is in the top ten clones. Sequencing was done on a sample of blood. Receptor source: a man aged 40-49 years with Graves' ophthalmopathy.

This clonotype was picked up a small number of times. The chain couples TRBV10-3 to TRBJ2-5; 7 nucleotides agree with TRBD1. The germline V gene has CDR1 ENHRY and CDR2 SYGVKD. The V segment lost 4 bases and the J segment 1 base; nucleotides outside the gene matches: 6. This CDR3 contains 15 residues. In nucleotides, the CDR3 is TGTGCCATCAGTGGGCGACAGGGAGCCCAAGAGACCCAGTACTTC. Encoded protein: CAISGRQGAQETQYF.

This clonotype was seen many times. J is TRBJ2-7 and V is TRBV11-2, with D unclear. This CDR3 has 14 amino acids. V was shortened by 5 bases and J by 3 bases, with 14 bases between the two germline ends. Germline-derived CDR1 and CDR2 are SGHAT and FQNNGV. The CDR3 reads CASSQEPNRYEQYF. The CDR3 DNA reads as TGTGCCAGCAGCCAGGAACCCAACCGCTACGAGCAGTACTTC.

This clonotype was observed at least ten times. V is TRBV3-1 and J is TRBJ2-1, with D possibly being TRBD2 (6 bases). V dropped 2 bases and J dropped 6 bases, with 14 bases sitting between them. CDR3 size: 15 residues. CDR1 LGHDT and CDR2 YNNKEL come from the germline V gene (reference sequence). CDR3 in amino acids: CASSQRAGSFNEQFF. CDR3 sequence (DNA): TGTGCCAGCAGCCAAAGGGCCGGGAGTTTCAATGAGCAGTTCTTC.

CDR3 protein: CASSPISGGEQFF. The DNA for the CDR3 is TGTGCCAGCAGCCCGATCAGCGGTGGTGAGCAGTTCTTC. The chain carries TRBV14 and TRBJ2-1, with D perhaps TRBD2 (5 bases). Germline V gene data show CDR1 as SGHDN and CDR2 as FVKESK. Trimming cost V 4 bases and J 9 bases, with 13 bases left between them. There are 13 residues in the CDR3.

This clonotype was seen a few times. V usage is TRBV2 and J usage is TRBJ1-2, with D possibly being TRBD1 (5 bases). The ends were cut back, 0 bases at V and 3 bases at J, with 8 bases in the middle. The CDR3 totals 14 residues. Germline loops: CDR1 SNHLY, CDR2 FYNNEI. The CDR3 reads CASSEARGDYGYTF. For the CDR3, the DNA is TGTGCCAGCAGTGAAGCCCGGGGGGACTATGGCTACACCTTC.

This clonotype was picked up a small number of times. V is TRBV30 and J is TRBJ2-4; D uncertain. Trimming left V 3 bases short and J 0 bases short, with 6 bases between. The germline V gene has CDR1 GTSNPN and CDR2 SVGIG (reference sequence). This CDR3 spans 13 amino acids. In DNA, the CDR3 is TGTGCCTGGAGGGTTGTAGCCAAAAACATTCAGTACTTC. Amino acid sequence: CAWRVVAKNIQYF.

This rearrangement joins TRBV28 to TRBJ1-5, with 9 bases that match TRBD1. Germline CDR1 is MDHEN and CDR2 is SYDVKM. The CDR3 is 17 residues long. V shed 3 bases and J 4 bases; nucleotides not matched to a gene: 10. The CDR3 nucleotides are TGTGCCAGCAGTTTCTTCCCGGGACAGGGTGGGAATCAGCCCCAGCATTTT. Protein product: CASSFFPGQGGNQPQHF.